The next 25 T cell receptor beta chains were all read from a single sample in a study of T cell responses to AZD1222 COVID-19 vaccine. Some clones are missing from TCRdb's copy, which holds only in-frame ones; the method was immunoSEQ multiplex PCR. The sample records roughly 130,000 clones, more than 90% being singletons. The specimen was peripheral blood, collected on day 0 of AZD1222 vaccination. These TCRs come from an adult in good health.

The rearrangement uses TRBV9 and TRBJ1-1, with D maybe TRBD1 (5 bases). With 4 bases removed from V and 0 bases from J, the gap between germline ends came to 13 bases. The CDR3 is 15 residues long. Germline lookup yields CDR1 SGDLS and CDR2 YYNGEE. The CDR3 loop is CASSPRGGVNTEAFF. The DNA for the CDR3 is TGTGCCAGCAGCCCACGCGGGGGGGTGAACACTGAAGCTTTCTTT.

The chain is built from TRBV5-6 and TRBJ1-2, with TRBD1 matching over 9 bases. The ends lost 4 bases at V and 8 bases at J; junction bases unmatched: 9. The CDR3 totals 14 residues. Germline assignment: CDR1 SGHDT and CDR2 YYEEEE. CDR3 in amino acids: CASSEGQGIWGYTF. The DNA of the CDR3 is TGTGCCAGCAGCGAGGGACAGGGTATCTGGGGCTACACCTTC. The full variable domain, with the rest looked up from reference TRBV5-6 and TRBJ1-2, is DAGVTQSPTHLIKTRGQQVTLRCSPKSGHDTVSWYQQALGQGPQFIFQYYEEEERQRGNFPDRFSGHQFPNYSSELNVNALLLGDSALYLCASSEGQGIWGYTFGSGTRLTVV.

V is TRBV5-6 and J is TRBJ2-1; 16 bases match TRBD2. With 4 bases clipped from V and 7 bases from J, the junction kept 2 bases outside the gene matches. The CDR3 is 15 residues long. Germline V lookup: CDR1 SGHDT, CDR2 YYEEEE. CDR3 loop: CASSGTSGRGNEQFF. The CDR3 region has the DNA TGTGCCAGCAGCGGGACTAGCGGGAGGGGAAATGAGCAGTTCTTC.

The chain's CDR3 is CASSTPSTDTQYF. The CDR3 bases are TGTGCCAGCAGCACTCCTAGCACAGATACGCAGTATTTT. The chain has TRBV28 and TRBJ2-3; no firm D call. This CDR3 comprises 13 residues. V was shortened by 6 bases and J by 0 bases, with 7 bases between the two germline ends. Germline loops: CDR1 MDHEN, CDR2 SYDVKM. Full variable domain (missing parts from reference TRBV28 and TRBJ2-3): DVKVTQSSRYLVKRTGEKVFLECVQDMDHENMFWYRQDPGLGLRLIYFSYDVKMKEKGDIPEGYSVSREKKERFSLILESASTNQTSMYLCASSTPSTDTQYFGPGTRLTVL.

The chain links TRBV19 to TRBJ1-5; perhaps TRBD1 as D (6 bases). Trimming shortened V by 6 bases and J by 1 base, and 7 bases separated the two germline ends. Germline V gene data show CDR1 as LNHDA and CDR2 as SQIVND (reference sequence). The CDR3 covers 13 residues. CDR3 protein: CASRGGSNQPQHF. The CDR3 region has the DNA TGTGCCAGTAGGGGGGGCAGCAATCAGCCCCAGCATTTT. The variable domain in full, completed from reference TRBV19 and TRBJ1-5, reads DGGITQSPKYLFRKEGQNVTLSCEQNLNHDAMYWYRQDPGQGLRLIYYSQIVNDFQKGDIAEGYSVSREKKESFPLTVTSAQKNPTAFYLCASRGGSNQPQHFGDGTRLSIL.

The chain carries TRBV6-5 and TRBJ2-7; D unclear. Germline CDR1 reads MNHEY; CDR2 reads SVGAGI. The CDR3 extends over 15 amino acids. The V end was cut by 2 bases, the J end by 0 bases, with 11 bases between. CDR3 sequence reads: CASSYEVSSSYEQYF. CDR3 in DNA: TGTGCCAGCAGTTACGAGGTCAGCAGCTCCTACGAGCAGTACTTC.

The CDR3 nucleotides are TGTGCCAGCAACAACGGGGGGACCAATCAGCCCCAGCATTTT. Translating it yields CASNNGGTNQPQHF. The rearrangement joins TRBV2 to TRBJ1-5; D possibly corresponds to TRBD1 (5 bases). This CDR3 has 14 residues. Per germline, CDR1 SNHLY and CDR2 FYNNEI. The ends were cut back, 7 bases at V and 3 bases at J, with 13 bases in the middle.

This sequence joins TRBV2 and TRBJ1-2; D is undetermined. Germline assignment: CDR1 SNHLY and CDR2 FYNNEI. CDR3 size: 14 residues. Trimming stripped 4 bases from V and 8 bases from J, with 17 bases between. The CDR3 loop reads CASSVLSGSGGYTF. The CDR3 DNA follows: TGTGCCAGCAGTGTTCTGTCTGGGTCGGGAGGCTACACCTTC.

The V and J genes are TRBV7-2 and TRBJ2-3; 12 bases line up with TRBD2. The germline CDR1 and CDR2 sequences are SGHTA and FQGNSA. V shed 1 base, J shed 4 bases, and the junction held 9 bases outside the gene matches. This CDR3 has 18 residues. The CDR3 nucleotides are TGTGCCAGCAGCTTAGGAAATCCTAGCGGGAGGGCCTCAGATACGCAGTATTTT. It yields the protein CASSLGNPSGRASDTQYF.

The chain combines TRBV4-3 with TRBJ1-1; D ambiguous. This CDR3 contains 15 residues. V shed 1 base and J shed 2 bases, with 11 bases lying between them. CDR1 and CDR2 (germline): LGHNA, YSLEER. CDR3 nucleotides: TGCGCCAGCAGCCAAGTATCCCGTCTTAACACTGAAGCTTTCTTT. Translated: CASSQVSRLNTEAFF.

This clone was detected only once. This sequence joins TRBV12-3 or TRBV12-4 and TRBJ1-2, with a possible D match to TRBD1 (5 bases). With 5 bases removed from V and 4 bases from J, the gap between germline ends came to 11 bases. The CDR3 length is 13 residues. In DNA form, the CDR3 reads TGTGCCAGCAGTACCACAGGCGCCTATGGCTACACCTTC. This codes for CASSTTGAYGYTF.

The gene calls are TRBV6-1 and TRBJ2-1, with 11 bases lining up with TRBD2. The CDR3 is 15 amino acids. The ends lost 2 bases at V and 6 bases at J; junction bases unmatched: 3. Germline V gene lookup returns CDR1 MNHNS and CDR2 SASEGT. The CDR3 DNA reads TGTGCCAGCAGTGAACGTAGCGGGAGGGCCAATGAGCAGTTCTTC. Protein sequence: CASSERSGRANEQFF.

The chain uses TRBV30 and TRBJ2-5, with a tentative D call TRBD1 (5 bases). Trimming removed 1 base from V and 1 base from J, with 7 bases in between. Germline-derived CDR1 and CDR2 are GTSNPN and SVGIG (reference sequence). The CDR3 covers 13 residues. The CDR3 is CAWSGGRQETQYF. DNA of the CDR3: TGTGCCTGGAGTGGGGGCCGCCAAGAGACCCAGTACTTC.

This chain joins TRBV6-5 and TRBJ1-5; 7 bases map to TRBD1. Germline CDR1 is MNHEY and CDR2 is SVGAGI. Trimming cost V 8 bases and J 3 bases; bases outside gene matches: 4. The CDR3 length is 13 residues. CDR3 nucleotides: TGTGCCAGCGAAGACAGGGCCAATCAGCCCCAGCATTTT. Its translation: CASEDRANQPQHF.

This rearrangement joins TRBV7-8 to TRBJ1-2; 8 bases are shared with TRBD1. Trimming took 2 bases from V and 1 from J; bases not matched to a gene: 9. CDR3 length: 17 amino acids. Germline V lookup: CDR1 SGHVS, CDR2 FQNEAQ. This CDR3 reads CASSLRPGTGSNYGYTF. The CDR3, as DNA: TGTGCCAGCAGCTTACGCCCCGGGACAGGCAGTAACTATGGCTACACCTTC.

The chain uses TRBV19 and TRBJ2-2, with D perhaps matching TRBD2 (6 bases). The length of the CDR3 is 14 residues. Trimming took off 4 bases at V and 3 bases at J, with 9 bases between the two ends. The V gene's germline CDR1 is LNHDA and CDR2 SQIVND (reference sequence). CDR3 in DNA: TGTGCCAGTAGTACCGGGACTTACACCGGGGAGCTGTTTTTT. Its protein product is CASSTGTYTGELFF.

The V gene is TRBV25-1, the J gene TRBJ2-1; no clear D. Trimming removed 1 base from V and 0 bases from J, with 7 bases in between. The CDR3 is 15 residues long. Germline CDR1 and CDR2: MGHDK and SYGVNS. The CDR3 spells CASSEWASSYNEQFF. CDR3 coding DNA: TGTGCCAGCAGTGAATGGGCGAGCTCCTACAATGAGCAGTTCTTC.

The rearrangement joins TRBV19 to TRBJ1-5; TRBD1 matches 7 bases. V gave up 4 bases and J gave up 0 bases; unmatched junction bases: 6. Germline-derived CDR1 and CDR2 are LNHDA and SQIVND (reference sequence). The CDR3 consists of 16 residues. DNA for the CDR3: TGTGCCAGTAGTACTACGGGACAGTTTAGCAATCAGCCCCAGCATTTT. It specifies CASSTTGQFSNQPQHF.

This sequence joins TRBV19 and TRBJ2-1; the D gene is possibly TRBD2 (6 bases). The V and J ends lost 7 bases and 8 bases respectively, with 21 bases between them. CDR1 and CDR2 from the germline V gene are LNHDA and SQIVND (reference sequence). The CDR3 runs to 15 residues. The CDR3 reads CASKSGQAGTDEQFF. Written as DNA, the CDR3 is TGTGCCAGTAAGAGCGGGCAGGCGGGGACGGATGAGCAGTTCTTC.

The gene calls are TRBV4-1 and TRBJ2-3; TRBD1 matches 8 bases. Germline CDR1 MGHRA, CDR2 YSYEKL. V shed 4 bases and J 4 bases; nucleotides not matched to a gene: 10. The CDR3 runs to 16 residues. CDR3 residues: CASSLAGGDLSDTQYF. The CDR3 bases are TGCGCCAGCAGCCTCGCAGGGGGCGATTTATCAGATACGCAGTATTTT.

This chain joins TRBV4-1 and TRBJ2-3; no reliable D call. There are 15 residues in the CDR3. V was cut by 1 base and J by 1 base, with 9 bases left in between. Per germline, CDR1 MGHRA and CDR2 YSYEKL. The CDR3 region is CASSQVRQGTDTQYF. The CDR3 coding sequence is TGCGCCAGCAGCCAAGTCCGGCAGGGCACAGATACGCAGTATTTT.

The J gene is TRBJ2-2, the V gene TRBV18; 8 bases match TRBD2. V lost 6 bases and J lost 7; bases outside the gene matches: 7. The CDR3 is 14 residues long. Looked up from germline, CDR1 is KGHSH and CDR2 is LQKENI. The CDR3 coding sequence is TGTGCCAGCTCGACGGGGACTAGACACGGGGAGCTGTTTTTT. Translated: CASSTGTRHGELFF. Drawing the rest from reference TRBV18 and TRBJ2-2, the complete variable domain is NAGVMQNPRHLVRRRGQEARLRCSPMKGHSHVYWYRQLPEEGLKFMVYLQKENIIDESGMPKERFSAEFPKEGPSILRIQQVVRGDSAAYFCASSTGTRHGELFFGEGSRLTVL.

J is TRBJ2-6 and V is TRBV7-3, with D perhaps assigned TRBD1 or TRBD2 (6 bases each). The CDR3 loop spans 16 amino acids. Germline lookup yields CDR1 SGHTA and CDR2 FQGTGA. Trimming pared 2 bases from V and 2 bases from J, leaving 10 bases between. This chain's CDR3 is CASSLRRGPGANVLTF. CDR3 bases: TGTGCCAGCAGCTTACGACGGGGGCCTGGGGCCAACGTCCTGACTTTC. Filled out from reference TRBV7-3 and TRBJ2-6, the complete variable domain reads GAGVSQTPSNKVTEKGKYVELRCDPISGHTALYWYRQSLGQGPEFLIYFQGTGAADDSGLPNDRFFAVRPEGSVSTLKIQRTERGDSAVYLCASSLRRGPGANVLTFGAGSRLTVL.

The rearrangement uses TRBV18 and TRBJ2-5; D is uncertain. There are 12 residues in the CDR3. CDR1 and CDR2 (germline): KGHSH, LQKENI. V lost 6 bases to trimming and J lost 3 bases, with 8 bases between them. The CDR3 bases are TGTGCCAGCTCCCCAGCGAAAGAGACCCAGTACTTC. It encodes CASSPAKETQYF.

The chain recombines TRBV3-1 (or the pseudogene TRBV3-2) with TRBJ1-2; 9 bases map to TRBD1. In germline, CDR1 is LGHDT, CDR2 YNNKEL (reference sequence). The CDR3 has 15 residues. With 4 bases clipped from V and 3 bases from J, the junction kept 6 bases outside the gene matches. The CDR3 DNA reads TGTGCCAGCAGCCCCCGGACAGGGGTCGACTATGGCTACACCTTC. It encodes CASSPRTGVDYGYTF.